This T cell receptor beta chain emerged from a study of CD8+ T cells in alopecia areata. Study as a whole: Each day, treated patients took oral tofacitinib twice, at 5 to 10 mg per dose.

Following extraction, RNA underwent reverse transcription to cDNA, which served as the sequencing template. Sequenced by immunoSEQ multiplex PCR; TCRdb stores in-frame clones only, minus some. This sample carries under 70,000 clones, almost 97% of them seen once, and the ten largest clones take around 25%. The CDR3 extends over 17 amino acids. CDR1 is SGHNT and CDR2 is YYREEE in the germline V gene (reference sequence). V was cut by 0 bases and J by 9 bases, with 22 bases left in between. Concerning this clone: What it binds is not known.

Study findings and constraints: Scalp samples also yield sequences of resident alphabeta T cells from normal skin. Shared TCR sequences were less clear between patients than in mice, possibly partly from HLA diversity. Higher clonality was seen in lesional scalp than in normal scalp, especially in alopecia totalis/universalis.

The chain links TRBV5-4 to TRBJ2-1, with D possibly TRBD2 on 7 matching bases. The specimen comprised CD8+ T cells sorted from blood, sampled at week 0. The sequence derives from a human donor with alopecia areata. The DNA for the CDR3 is TGTGCCAGCAGCTTGGAGTCTTGGGGGGGCGGAACATCTGAGCAGTTCTTC. Protein sequence: CASSLESWGGGTSEQFF.